The T cell receptor beta chain under discussion was sequenced for a study of blood T cell repertoires in COVID-19. Background on the study: PBMCs, B-cell-depleted T cells, or T cells were the source of the cDNA or gDNA that made up the material.

Libraries were prepared by immunoSEQ multiplex PCR; TCRdb keeps only in-frame clonotypes and omits some of them. The table has some 370,000 clones, around 91% seen once. The CDR3 consists of 16 residues. Material for sequencing was peripheral blood. The clonotype was recovered from a man between 18 and 29 years old with active or convalescent COVID-19. This chain uses TRBV21-1 with TRBJ2-1; the table calls TRBD2, which could not be checked here. TRBV21-1 is a pseudogene locus. In DNA form, the CDR3 reads TGTGCCAGCAGCAAAGCCGGGGGGCCGTCCTACAATGAGCAGTTCTTC. It codes for CASSKAGGPSYNEQFF.